Following are 25 T cell receptor beta chains from one sample sequenced in a study of molecular identifiers for immune sequencing clone quantification. MiXCR was run by TCRdb on the PCR reads, yielding one entry per CDR3 protein. Counted here are about 630,000 distinct CDR3 sequences, 25% occurring once; the ten biggest clones make up 0.75% to 0.8%. Sequences were obtained from naive CD8+ T cells from blood, with Jurkat cell RNA spiked in. Subset denoted: FACS-sorted CD8+CD4-CCR7+CD45RA+ naive T cells. Receptors were obtained from a human donor in good health. Some libraries in this study had Jurkat cell RNA spiked in.

This clonotype was seen a few times. This chain joins TRBV24-1 and TRBJ1-1; maybe TRBD1 (5 bases). Germline CDR1 reads KGHDR; CDR2 reads SFDVKD. The V and J ends lost 3 bases and 7 bases respectively, with 8 bases between them. The CDR3 is 12 residues long. As DNA, the CDR3 is TGTGCCACCAGTGATGGGGGAGTTGAAGCTTTCTTT. Protein product: CATSDGGVEAFF.

This clonotype has a count of ten or more. The chain carries TRBV7-2 and TRBJ2-7; 9 nucleotides match TRBD2. The CDR3 is 15 amino acids. Germline V gives CDR1 SGHTA, CDR2 FQGNSA. V shed 1 base and J 2 bases; nucleotides not matched to a gene: 3. CDR3 DNA: TGTGCCAGCAGCTTAGTGGCTAGCGGGACCTACGAGCAGTACTTC. Protein sequence: CASSLVASGTYEQYF.

As regards this clonotype: Being one base from a much bigger clone, this may be a read error. The rearrangement links TRBV6-6 to TRBJ1-1, with D unresolved. CDR3 size: 16 residues. Germline V gene data show CDR1 as MNHNY and CDR2 as SVGAGI (reference sequence). Trimming removed 0 bases from V and 4 bases from J, with 15 bases in between. The CDR3 here is CASSYSVGSLSTEAFF. The CDR3 bases are TGTGCCAGCAGTTACTCGGTCGGCAGCCTGAGCACTGAAGCTTTCTTT.

For this clonotype: It may be a read error: a sequence one base away is much more abundant. V and J are TRBV29-1 and TRBJ2-1; tentatively, D is TRBD2 (5 bases). This CDR3 is built from 14 residues. Deletions cut 6 bases from V and 8 bases from J, with 20 bases between. Germline CDR1 and CDR2: SQVTM and ANQGSEA. CDR3: CSVGIGSLGDEQFF. The CDR3 DNA follows: TGCAGCGTCGGGATAGGGTCGTTGGGTGATGAGCAGTTCTTC.

On this clonotype: Relative to the germline gene, one junction end is altered; a read error may explain this. The rearrangement links TRBV6-5 to TRBJ2-1, with D tentatively TRBD2 (5 bases). The CDR3 consists of 15 residues. The germline V gene encodes CDR1 MNHEY and CDR2 SVGAGI. CDR3 in amino acids: CASSTRPGGYNGQFF. In DNA, the CDR3 is TGTGCCAGCAGTACACGCCCCGGAGGCTACAATGGGCAGTTCTTC.

The sample holds many counts of this clonotype. The V call is TRBV29-1, the J call TRBJ1-4, with 9 bases identical to TRBD1. Germline loops: CDR1 SQVTM, CDR2 ANQGSEA. This CDR3 has 13 residues. With V trimmed by 5 bases and J by 6 bases, 4 bases remained unmatched. Here the CDR3 reads CSVPGQGDEKLFF. CDR3 DNA sequence: TGCAGCGTTCCGGGACAGGGAGATGAAAAACTGTTTTTT.

The V gene is TRBV9, the J gene TRBJ2-5; tentative D call: TRBD2 (5 bases). The CDR3 loop spans 15 amino acids. With 0 bases removed from V and 5 bases from J, the gap between germline ends came to 14 bases. CDR1 SGDLS and CDR2 YYNGEE come from the germline V gene. The CDR3 loop is CASSVVEGWLETQYF. In nucleotides, the CDR3 is TGTGCCAGCAGCGTAGTAGAGGGCTGGCTTGAGACCCAGTACTTC.

Comments on this clonotype: Just one base apart from a much larger clone, this may be a read error. J is TRBJ2-7 and V is TRBV20-1; D is possibly TRBD1 (6 bases). The germline CDR1 and CDR2 sequences are DFQATT and SNEGSKA (reference sequence). The CDR3 runs 14 residues. This CDR3 reads CRARGTGTRDEQYF. Here the CDR3 DNA reads TGCAGGGCTAGGGGGACCGGGACAAGGGACGAGCAGTACTTC.

This clonotype was observed a handful of times. The rearrangement links TRBV20-1 to TRBJ2-1, with 7 bases fitting TRBD1. Germline CDR1 is DFQATT and CDR2 is SNEGSKA (reference sequence). The V gene end was trimmed by 7 bases and the J gene end by 4 bases; junction bases not matched to a gene: 7. CDR3 length equals 13 residues. CDR3 DNA sequence: TGCAGTGTCCCGGGACAGAGTTACAATGAGCAGTTCTTC. This translates into CSVPGQSYNEQFF.

Concerning this clonotype itself: A much larger clone differs by one base, so this may be a read error. The genes are TRBV6-5 and TRBJ2-7; TRBD2 aligns across 10 bases. Per germline, CDR1 MNHEY and CDR2 SVGAGI. The CDR3 consists of 16 residues. V lost 5 bases, J lost 4 bases, and 11 bases stayed unmatched. CDR3 bases: TGTGCCAGCAGTCTCGAATTGCTAGCGGGGGAATACGAGCAGTACTTC. It specifies CASSLELLAGEYEQYF.

This clonotype was picked up many times. The rearrangement links TRBV9 to TRBJ2-7; D gene ambiguous. With 2 bases removed from V and 2 bases from J, the gap between germline ends came to 11 bases. Germline V CDR1 and CDR2: SGDLS, YYNGEE. The CDR3 sequence is 14 residues long. The CDR3 loop reads CASSVTDLTYEQYF. The CDR3 nucleotides are TGTGCCAGCAGCGTGACGGACCTGACCTACGAGCAGTACTTC.

The sample holds many counts of this clonotype. The CDR3 loop is CASSFADTEAFF. The CDR3 DNA sequence: TGTGCCAGCAGTTTCGCCGACACTGAAGCTTTCTTT. This chain connects TRBV28 to TRBJ1-1; D is uncertain. Germline CDR1 reads MDHEN; CDR2 reads SYDVKM. CDR3 length: 12 residues. The V end lost 3 bases, the J end lost 3 bases, and 5 bases lay between the germline ends.

This clonotype came up a few times. The chain uses TRBV7-3 and TRBJ1-1; D is uncertain. V lost 4 bases to trimming and J lost 1 base, with 7 bases between them. The CDR3 spans 13 residues. Germline V CDR1 and CDR2: SGHTA, FQGTGA. CDR3 amino acids: CASSYLQNTEAFF. The CDR3 nucleotides are TGTGCCAGCAGCTACCTGCAGAACACTGAAGCTTTCTTT.

This clonotype was counted many times. The chain employs TRBV2 and TRBJ2-3; D may be TRBD1 (6 bases). The germline CDR1 and CDR2 sequences are SNHLY and FYNNEI. V gave up 8 bases and J gave up 7 bases, with 7 bases separating them. This CDR3 is built from 10 residues. For the CDR3, the DNA is TGTGCCAGCGGGACAAATACGCAGTATTTT. Its translation: CASGTNTQYF. Variable domain in full (rest from reference TRBV2 and TRBJ2-3): EPEVTQTPSHQVTQMGQEVILRCVPISNHLYFYWYRQILGQKVEFLVSFYNNEISEKSEIFDDQFSVERPDGSNFTLKIRSTKLEDSAMYFCASGTNTQYFGPGTRLTVL.

The chain uses TRBV10-3 and TRBJ2-1; a weak D match, TRBD1 (6 bases). The CDR3 covers 14 residues. V was clipped by 5 bases and J by 0 bases, with 8 bases between them. Germline lookup yields CDR1 ENHRY and CDR2 SYGVKD. As DNA, the CDR3 is TGTGCCATCAGTACAGGGAGCTCCTACAATGAGCAGTTCTTC. Translated: CAISTGSSYNEQFF.

V usage is TRBV11-2 and J usage is TRBJ1-2, with D unresolved. CDR1 and CDR2 from the germline V gene are SGHAT and FQNNGV. This CDR3 is 14 amino acids long. The V and J ends lost 1 base and 4 bases respectively, with 10 bases between them. CDR3 DNA: TGTGCCAGCAGCTTAGCCCCCGAGGGCTATGGCTACACCTTC. Encoded protein: CASSLAPEGYGYTF.

Written as DNA, the CDR3 is TGTGCCAGCAGGACGGGACAGCGAAACAATGAGCAGTTCTTC. Translating it yields CASRTGQRNNEQFF. The rearrangement links TRBV7-9 to TRBJ2-1; 7 nucleotides match TRBD1. Germline loops: CDR1 SEHNR, CDR2 FQNEAQ (reference sequence). CDR3 length: 14 residues. V dropped 6 bases and J dropped 5; count of bases not matched to a gene: 7.

This clonotype was recorded at least ten times. The chain is built from TRBV27 and TRBJ2-3; 7 nucleotides line up with TRBD1. Germline-derived CDR1 and CDR2 are MNHEY and SMNVEV (reference sequence). V was clipped by 5 bases and J by 3 bases; unmatched bases: 14. This CDR3 region has 17 residues. The CDR3 loop is CASSLFNTGANTDTQYF. The CDR3 region has the DNA TGTGCCAGCAGTCTATTCAATACAGGGGCGAATACAGATACGCAGTATTTT.

In this sample, this clonotype turned up many times. The chain employs TRBV5-5 and TRBJ1-1; D is ambiguous. The CDR3 has 12 residues. Germline-derived CDR1 and CDR2 are SGHKS and YYEKEE (reference sequence). Trimming cost V 2 bases and J 6 bases, with 8 bases left between them. The CDR3 region is CASSFTGAEAFF. The CDR3 DNA follows: TGTGCCAGCAGCTTCACCGGTGCTGAAGCTTTCTTT.

Notes on this clonotype: A much larger clone is a single base away; this may be a read error. The chain has TRBV10-2 and TRBJ2-3; no reliable D call. The CDR3 sequence is 13 residues long. Trimming left V 6 bases short and J 2 bases short, with 9 bases between. Per germline, CDR1 WSHSY and CDR2 SAAADI. CDR3 sequence reads: CASRGSNTDTQYF. The CDR3 nucleotides read TGCGCCAGCAGGGGGTCAAACACAGATACGCAGTATTTT.

Details on this clonotype: Just one base apart from a much larger clone, this may be a read error. V gene TRBV4-1 combines with J gene TRBJ1-2, with 10 nucleotides matching TRBD1. Germline CDR1 MGHRA, CDR2 YSYEKL. The CDR3 loop spans 15 amino acids. The chain's CDR3 is CAGSPEGQGLYGYTF. CDR3 nucleotide sequence: TGCGCCGGCAGCCCAGAGGGACAGGGGTTGTATGGCTACACCTTC.

In its sample, this clonotype was seen many times. The chain carries TRBV12-3 or TRBV12-4 and TRBJ2-3; 9 bases agree with TRBD2. J was trimmed by 5 bases and V by 7 bases; bases with no gene match: 13. There are 16 residues in the CDR3. The CDR3 here is CASTQGVGLALDTQYF. The CDR3 DNA sequence: TGTGCCAGCACCCAAGGTGTAGGACTAGCGTTAGATACGCAGTATTTT.

This clonotype was seen ten or more times. The chain couples TRBV29-1 to TRBJ2-7; TRBD2 aligns across 10 bases. In germline, CDR1 is SQVTM, CDR2 ANQGSEA. Trimming at V came to 4 bases and at J to 5 bases, leaving 11 bases not matched to a gene. The CDR3 loop spans 15 amino acids. The CDR3 is CSVVSLAGEYHEQYF. The CDR3 DNA is TGCAGCGTTGTCTCCCTAGCGGGAGAATACCACGAGCAGTACTTC.

For the CDR3, the DNA is TGTGCCAGCAGTTACTCGGCGGCGCCCGCCCAGTACTTC. Residues: CASSYSAAPAQYF. The chain combines TRBV6-5 with TRBJ2-5; no firm D call. The CDR3 extends over 13 amino acids. Trimming removed 0 bases at V and 9 bases at J, with 11 bases between. Germline values: CDR1 MNHEY, CDR2 SVGAGI.

V usage is TRBV4-1 and J usage is TRBJ2-3, with TRBD2 matching over 13 bases. The CDR3 has 17 residues. V gave up 4 bases and J gave up 4 bases; unmatched junction bases: 8. From germline, CDR1 is MGHRA and CDR2 YSYEKL. The CDR3, as DNA: TGCGCCAGCAGCCCAAAGGGGACTAGCGGGGAATCAGATACGCAGTATTTT. It is translated as CASSPKGTSGESDTQYF.